The 6 T cell receptor beta chains presented below share a single source sample, sequenced in a study of blood T cell repertoires in COVID-19. Data came from immunoSEQ multiplex PCR; TCRdb stores just in-frame clones and leaves some out. The profile shows 80,000 or so clones, over 70% of them singletons. Source material: peripheral blood. These receptors all stem from a man of 80 years or more with acute or convalescent COVID-19.

The chain is built from TRBV4-1 and TRBJ1-2; 7 bases fit TRBD1. J lost 10 bases, V lost 1 base, and 9 bases had no gene match. This CDR3 spans 14 amino acids. Germline V CDR1 and CDR2: MGHRA, YSYEKL. CDR3 sequence: CASSQAGTVLDYTF. The CDR3 bases are TGCGCCAGCAGCCAAGCTGGGACAGTGCTAGACTACACCTTC.

Only one count was recorded for this clone. This chain connects TRBV5-1 to TRBJ1-1; maybe TRBD1 (5 bases). Trimming took off 0 bases at V and 10 bases at J, with 13 bases between the two ends. Germline V gene sequence: CDR1 SGHRS, CDR2 YFSETQ. The CDR3 covers 13 residues. CDR3 residues: CASSLEAGSRAFF. In DNA form, the CDR3 reads TGCGCCAGCAGCTTGGAAGCAGGGTCCAGAGCTTTCTTT.

Only a few counts were recorded for this clone. This rearrangement joins TRBV4-1 to TRBJ1-2, with 7 bases identical to TRBD1. From germline, CDR1 is MGHRA and CDR2 YSYEKL. There are 17 residues in the CDR3. J lost 0 bases, V lost 1 base, and 8 bases had no gene match. The CDR3 coding sequence is TGCGCCAGCAGCCAAGGTGGAACAGGGGACTCTAACTATGGCTACACCTTC. Its protein product is CASSQGGTGDSNYGYTF.

The rearrangement uses TRBV2 and TRBJ2-1; the D gene is possibly TRBD1 (6 bases). V lost 7 bases and J 7 bases, leaving 17 bases between the germline ends. This CDR3 has 14 residues. Per germline, CDR1 SNHLY and CDR2 FYNNEI. The CDR3 is CASMTEIQGNEQFF. CDR3 coding DNA: TGTGCCAGCATGACGGAGATCCAGGGGAATGAGCAGTTCTTC.

The J gene is TRBJ1-3, the V gene TRBV5-1; no definite D call. V lost 1 base and J 4 bases, leaving 6 bases between the germline ends. CDR1 and CDR2 from the germline V gene are SGHRS and YFSETQ. The CDR3 runs 13 residues. CDR3 bases: TGCGCCAGCAGCTTGTATGAGGGAAACACCATATATTTT. It codes for CASSLYEGNTIYF. Together with reference TRBV5-1 and TRBJ1-3, the CDR3 gives the full variable domain: KAGVTQTPRYLIKTRGQQVTLSCSPISGHRSVSWYQQTPGQGLQFLFEYFSETQRNKGNFPGRFSGRQFSNSRSEMNVSTLELGDSALYLCASSLYEGNTIYFGEGSWLTVV.

The chain uses TRBV5-6 and TRBJ1-5; TRBD1 might be the D (5 bases). Germline CDR1 reads SGHDT; CDR2 reads YYEEEE. This CDR3 is built from 15 residues. V was clipped by 4 bases and J by 7 bases, with 18 bases between them. The CDR3 spells CASSVTAGSVQPQHF. As DNA, the CDR3 is TGTGCCAGCAGCGTAACCGCAGGGTCCGTACAGCCCCAGCATTTT.